This T cell receptor beta chain was identified in a study of cytomegalovirus exposure and HLA in healthy donors. Only in-frame clones appear in the TCRdb table, and some are missing; sequencing was by immunoSEQ multiplex PCR. The repertoire consists of roughly 120,000 clones, with around 94% occurring once and the leading ten covering roughly 1.3%. This CDR3 is 15 amino acids long. Germline CDR1 LNHDA, CDR2 SQIVND (reference sequence). V lost 4 bases and J 1 base, leaving 11 bases between the germline ends. J is TRBJ1-5 and V is TRBV19; the D is unclear. Sequenced: PBMCs. This receptor was identified in a woman aged 18-29 years in good health and CMV-seronegative. The chain's CDR3 is CASSTAGGSNQPQHF. The CDR3 DNA reads as TGTGCCAGTAGTACGGCCGGAGGGAGCAATCAGCCCCAGCATTTT.